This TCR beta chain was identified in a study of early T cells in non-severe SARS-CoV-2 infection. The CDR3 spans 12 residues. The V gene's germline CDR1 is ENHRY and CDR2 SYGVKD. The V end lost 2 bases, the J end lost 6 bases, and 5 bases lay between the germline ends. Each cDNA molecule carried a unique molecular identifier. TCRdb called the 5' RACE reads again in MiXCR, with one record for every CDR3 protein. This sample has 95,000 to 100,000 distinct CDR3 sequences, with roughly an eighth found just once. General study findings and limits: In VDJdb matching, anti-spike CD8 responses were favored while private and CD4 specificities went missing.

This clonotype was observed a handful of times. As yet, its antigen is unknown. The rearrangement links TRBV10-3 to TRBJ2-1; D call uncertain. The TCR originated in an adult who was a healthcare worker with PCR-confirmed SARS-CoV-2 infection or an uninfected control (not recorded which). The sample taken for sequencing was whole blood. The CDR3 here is CAISETSNEQFF. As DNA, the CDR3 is TGTGCCATCAGTGAGACAAGCAATGAGCAGTTCTTC.